Presented here are 3 T cell receptor beta chains from one specimen sequenced in a study of blood T cell repertoires in COVID-19. Some clones are missing from TCRdb's copy, which holds only in-frame ones; the method was immunoSEQ multiplex PCR. This repertoire shows approximately 260,000 clones, roughly 87% found once; its top ten account for 4% to 5%. The sample comprised peripheral blood. These receptors all come from a woman aged 40 to 49 who had recovered from COVID-19.

This clone was seen a handful of times. The chain carries TRBV11-2 and TRBJ1-6; 7 bases match TRBD1. Per germline, CDR1 SGHAT and CDR2 FQNNGV. CDR3 length equals 15 residues. V was pared by 1 base and J by 6 bases, with 3 bases of the junction left unmatched. As DNA, the CDR3 is TGTGCCAGCAGCTTAGTAGGGGGCAGTAATTCACCCCTCCACTTT. Translation gives CASSLVGGSNSPLHF.

The rearrangement links TRBV30 to TRBJ1-2; D unresolved. With 3 bases removed from V and 6 bases from J, the gap between germline ends came to 8 bases. CDR1 GTSNPN and CDR2 SVGIG come from the germline V gene (reference sequence). The CDR3 is made up of 11 amino acids. In nucleotides, the CDR3 is TGTGCCTGGAGAGGAGGGAATGGCTACACCTTC. Translated, it gives CAWRGGNGYTF. Drawing the rest from reference TRBV30 and TRBJ1-2, the complete variable domain is SQTIHQWPATLVQPVGSPLSLECTVEGTSNPNLYWYRQAAGRGLQLLFYSVGIGQISSEVPQNLSASRPQDRQFILSSKKLLLSDSGFYLCAWRGGNGYTFGSGTRLTVV.

This clone was seen just once. The rearrangement uses TRBV11-2 and TRBJ2-3, with 8 bases lining up with TRBD2. Germline V gene lookup returns CDR1 SGHAT and CDR2 FQNNGV. The V segment lost 3 bases and the J segment 6 bases; nucleotides outside the gene matches: 14. CDR3 length equals 17 residues. As DNA, the CDR3 is TGTGCCAGCAGCTTGAGGACCGGGACTAGAAATCTCGATACGCAGTATTTT. Translating gives CASSLRTGTRNLDTQYF.